This TCR beta chain stems from a study of breast tumors, draining lymph nodes, adjacent tissues. This clonotype was detected many times. Germline V lookup: CDR1 SGHKS, CDR2 YYEKEE (reference sequence). The CDR3 totals 16 residues. V was trimmed by 4 bases and J by 0 bases, leaving 17 bases between them. Breast cancer patients provided tissue from their axillary draining lymph nodes. TCRdb reprocessed the multiplex PCR reads with MiXCR, giving one entry per CDR3 protein. This table holds approximately 230,000 distinct CDR3 sequences, about 34% found once. Sequencing input: axillary lymph node tissue. The sequence was collected from a female donor with breast cancer. Some clones in this sample may be carry-over from other donors' samples. The rearrangement joins TRBV5-5 to TRBJ2-7, with TRBD2 as a possible D gene (7 bases). The DNA for the CDR3 is TGTGCCAGCAGCCGGAGGGGGGGGATGGGCTCCTACGAGCAGTACTTC. Its protein is CASSRRGGMGSYEQYF.